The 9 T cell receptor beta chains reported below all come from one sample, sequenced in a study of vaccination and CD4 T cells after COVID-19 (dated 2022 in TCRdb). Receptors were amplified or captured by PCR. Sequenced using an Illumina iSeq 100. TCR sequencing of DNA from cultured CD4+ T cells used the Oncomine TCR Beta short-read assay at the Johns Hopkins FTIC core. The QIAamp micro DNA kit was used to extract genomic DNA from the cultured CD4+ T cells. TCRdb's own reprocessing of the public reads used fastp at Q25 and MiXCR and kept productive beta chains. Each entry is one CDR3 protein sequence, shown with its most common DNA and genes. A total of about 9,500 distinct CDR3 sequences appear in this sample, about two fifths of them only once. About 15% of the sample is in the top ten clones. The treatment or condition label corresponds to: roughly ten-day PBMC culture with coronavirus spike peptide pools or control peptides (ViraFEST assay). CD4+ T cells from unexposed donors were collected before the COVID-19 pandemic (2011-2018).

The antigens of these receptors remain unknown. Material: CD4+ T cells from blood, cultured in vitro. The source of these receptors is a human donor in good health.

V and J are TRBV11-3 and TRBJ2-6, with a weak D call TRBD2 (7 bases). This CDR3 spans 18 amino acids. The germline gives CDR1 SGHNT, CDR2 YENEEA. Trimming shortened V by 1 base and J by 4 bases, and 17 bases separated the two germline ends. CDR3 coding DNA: TGTGCCAGCAGCTTAGTGGGGGGGCTCGCGGCCGGGGCCAACGTCCTGACTTTC. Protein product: CASSLVGGLAAGANVLTF.

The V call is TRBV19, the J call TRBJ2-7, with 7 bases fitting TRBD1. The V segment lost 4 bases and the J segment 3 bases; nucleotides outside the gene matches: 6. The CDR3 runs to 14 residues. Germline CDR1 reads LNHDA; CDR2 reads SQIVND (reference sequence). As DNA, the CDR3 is TGTGCCAGTAGTAGACAGGGCCCCTTCTACGAGCAGTACTTC. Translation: CASSRQGPFYEQYF.

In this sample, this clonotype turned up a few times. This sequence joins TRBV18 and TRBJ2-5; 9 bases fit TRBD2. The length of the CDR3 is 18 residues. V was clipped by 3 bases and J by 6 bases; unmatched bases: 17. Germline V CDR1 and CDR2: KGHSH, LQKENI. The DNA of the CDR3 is TGTGCCAGCTCACCTGTCGGCGGGAGGGCTGCTCCCAGCCAGACCCAGTACTTC. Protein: CASSPVGGRAAPSQTQYF.

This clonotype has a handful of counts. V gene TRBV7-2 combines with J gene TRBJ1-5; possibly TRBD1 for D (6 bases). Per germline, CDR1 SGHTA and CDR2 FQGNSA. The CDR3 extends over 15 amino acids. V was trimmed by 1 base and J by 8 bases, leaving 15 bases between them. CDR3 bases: TGTGCCAGCAGCTTAGGAGGGGGGGCTGGAGAGCCCCAGCATTTT. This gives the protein CASSLGGGAGEPQHF. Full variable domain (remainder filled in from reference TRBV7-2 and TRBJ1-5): GAGVSQSPSNKVTEKGKDVELRCDPISGHTALYWYRQSLGQGLEFLIYFQGNSAPDKSGLPSDRFSAERTGGSVSTLTIQRTQQEDSAVYLCASSLGGGAGEPQHFGDGTRLSIL.

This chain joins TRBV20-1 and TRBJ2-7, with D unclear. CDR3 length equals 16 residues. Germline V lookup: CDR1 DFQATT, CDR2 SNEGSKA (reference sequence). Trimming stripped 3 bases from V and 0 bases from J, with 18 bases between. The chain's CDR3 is CSASPSEVSSSYEQYF. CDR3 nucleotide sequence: TGCAGTGCTAGTCCCTCCGAGGTATCTTCCTCCTACGAGCAGTACTTC.

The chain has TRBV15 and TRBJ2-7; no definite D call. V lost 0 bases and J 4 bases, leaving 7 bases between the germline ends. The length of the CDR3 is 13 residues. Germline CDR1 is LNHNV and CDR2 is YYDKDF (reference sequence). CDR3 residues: CATSRDLTYEQYF. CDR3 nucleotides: TGTGCCACCAGCAGAGATCTCACATACGAGCAGTACTTC.

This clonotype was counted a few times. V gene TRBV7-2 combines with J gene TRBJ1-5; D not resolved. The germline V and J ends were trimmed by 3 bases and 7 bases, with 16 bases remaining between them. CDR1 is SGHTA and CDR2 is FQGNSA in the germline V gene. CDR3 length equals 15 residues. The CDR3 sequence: CASSFGQAAGQPQHF. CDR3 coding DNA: TGTGCCAGCAGCTTTGGCCAGGCGGCGGGGCAGCCCCAGCATTTT.

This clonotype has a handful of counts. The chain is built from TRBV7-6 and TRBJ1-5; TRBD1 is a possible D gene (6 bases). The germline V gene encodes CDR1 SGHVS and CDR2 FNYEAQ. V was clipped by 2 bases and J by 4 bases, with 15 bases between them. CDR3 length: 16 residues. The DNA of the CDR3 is TGTGCCAGCAGCTTAACGGCAGGGGCAAGGAATCAGCCCCAGCATTTT. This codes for CASSLTAGARNQPQHF.

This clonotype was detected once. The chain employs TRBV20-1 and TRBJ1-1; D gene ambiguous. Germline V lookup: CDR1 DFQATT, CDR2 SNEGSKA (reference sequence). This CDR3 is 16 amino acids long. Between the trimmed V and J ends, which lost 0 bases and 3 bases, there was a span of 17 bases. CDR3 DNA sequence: TGCAGTGCTAGAGATGAGCGTGACCAGAGGGACACTGAAGCTTTCTTT. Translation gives CSARDERDQRDTEAFF.